This is a list of T cell receptor beta chains from one sample in a study of shared clonotypes between healthy human individuals. The protocol was immunoSEQ multiplex PCR, while the TCRdb copy is restricted to in-frame clones and leaves out a portion. The sample comprises about 2,500,000 clones, just over 90% of which are singletons, and 0.13% to 0.15% rests with the top ten. Sequenced sample: naive CD4+ T cells sorted from blood. The receptors were gathered from a man younger than 35 in good health. CDR3s include the opening cysteine and the closing phenylalanine or tryptophan.

j_call	cdr3_length	v_call	cdr3_aa
TRBJ2-7	11	TRBV10-3	CAISDLYEQYF
TRBJ1-1	14	TRBV11-2	CASSQQGGNTEAFF
TRBJ1-1	15	TRBV6-5	CASSYSGTPHTEAFF
TRBJ1-3	15	TRBV4-3	CASSRNRGSGNTIYF
TRBJ1-5	16	TRBV19	CASSIFGQGSNQPQHF
TRBJ1-1	13	TRBV18	CASSPLRDTEAFF
TRBJ2-5	13	TRBV5-4	CASSQGGTVAQYF
TRBJ1-6	15	TRBV7-2	CASSSQGASNSPLHF
TRBJ2-2	16	TRBV6-1	CASSGQGRINTGELFF
TRBJ2-1	11	TRBV2	CASRLNNEQFF
TRBJ1-2	15	TRBV7-2	CASSPQRADNYGYTF
TRBJ2-7	14	TRBV6-1	CASSAGTLTYEQYF
TRBJ1-6	15	TRBV28	CASSQEGLNNSPLHF
TRBJ2-3	14	TRBV7-2	CASRETSLTDTQYF
TRBJ1-1	16	TRBV5-1	CASSWPRDSMNTEAFF
TRBJ1-2	14	TRBV5-1	CASQNGQGDSGYTF
TRBJ2-3	15	TRBV7-2	CASSYLAGVADTQYF
TRBJ2-5	13	TRBV11-2	CASSLGREETQYF
TRBJ2-7	14	TRBV7-2	CASSLEGDLYEQYF
TRBJ2-5	14	TRBV11-2	CASSLGAYQETQYF
TRBJ1-5	14	TRBV7-2	CASSLDPSNQPQHF
TRBJ2-7	12	TRBV30	CAWSVSLYEQYF
TRBJ1-2	15	TRBV14	CASSQGGTLIYGYTF
TRBJ2-7	14	TRBV4-1	CASSQDSGRGQQYF
TRBJ2-1	17	TRBV29-1	CSVEGGGRTDSYNEQFF
TRBJ1-2	14	TRBV18	CASSPTGGDYGYTF
TRBJ2-3	16	TRBV11-2	CASSQMSIPSADTQYF
TRBJ2-2	16	TRBV5-4	CASSSPTGVWTGELFF
TRBJ1-6	15	TRBV4-1	CASTRDGGNNSPLHF
TRBJ2-3	14	TRBV29-1	CSVLTRTSTDTQYF
TRBJ2-7	15	TRBV6-6	CASSYSAQLSYEQYF
TRBJ1-3	15	TRBV7-9	CASSLFAGSGNTIYF
TRBJ1-5	13	TRBV25-1	CASSEYGQQPQHF
TRBJ2-7	14	TRBV7-2	CASATGTGTYEQYF
TRBJ2-7	12	TRBV15	CAPWGEPYEQYF
TRBJ1-6	14	TRBV10-3	CAISDGTYNSPLHF
TRBJ1-5	17	TRBV5-6	CASSLSGTRNSNQPQHF
TRBJ1-2	11	TRBV6-5	CASSLGREITF
TRBJ2-5	13	TRBV18	CASSMGMQETQYF
TRBJ2-3	16	TRBV27	CASSSSRGGGTDTQYF
TRBJ1-2	14	TRBV6-5	CASSYQMTGDGYTF
TRBJ1-5	16	TRBV19	CASSILQGHLNQPQHF
TRBJ2-2	16	TRBV9	CASSAPRTKNTGELFF
TRBJ2-7	13	TRBV5-1	CASSPGTLSEQYF
TRBJ1-2	14	TRBV27	CASAARGQVDGYTF
TRBJ1-2	16	TRBV5-1	CASSLHPGPSNYGYTF
TRBJ2-1	14	TRBV5-1	CASSLAGLVNEQFF
TRBJ2-7	13	TRBV6-1	CASNPGQVYEQYF
TRBJ1-2	14	TRBV7-8	CASSLAGQTYGYTF
TRBJ2-3	15	TRBV6-5	CASSYLQGGTDTQYF
TRBJ1-1	12	TRBV7-9	CAAYRDGIEAFF
TRBJ1-3	15	TRBV18	CASSLDRGNGNTIYF
TRBJ2-7	14	TRBV7-9	CASSRYPGFYEQYF
TRBJ2-1	18	TRBV10-3	CAISESSGSWAGPNEQFF
TRBJ2-3	15	TRBV7-9	CASSLAGPYTDTQYF
TRBJ2-6	13	TRBV18	CASSPSGANVLTF
TRBJ1-3	13	TRBV7-9	CASSLAGGNTIYF
TRBJ1-2	16	TRBV30	CAWRRPGIATNYGYTF
TRBJ2-2	14	TRBV5-1	CASKGRAATGELFF
TRBJ1-3	14	TRBV6-5	CATGGPISGNTIYF